The rows below give T cell receptor beta chains drawn from one sample of a study of T cell repertoires in cytomegalovirus infection. TCRdb fed the reads into MiXCR, producing one record per CDR3 protein. The sample records around 330,000 distinct CDR3 sequences, roughly 15% being singletons. Material for sequencing was PBMCs. All receptors derive from a human donor in good health (CMV status not recorded). Some clones in this sample may be carry-over from other donors' samples. The CDR3 runs from the conserved cysteine through the conserved F or W. Each record gives: J gene, CDR3 length, D gene, V gene, clone size, CDR3 DNA, CDR3 protein. The D gene is left open where the match is weak. The size of a clone is reported for some rows only, either as once, few or many, or as a class for expanded clones.

TRBJ2-6 17 . TRBV24-1 . TGTGCCACCAGTGCCGAGCCAGGTGTGACTGGGGCCAACGTCCTGACTTTC CATSAEPGVTGANVLTF
TRBJ1-1 16 TRBD1 TRBV25-1 . TGTGCCAGCAGTGTCGGGACAGGGCGGACAGGGACTGAAGCTTTCTTT CASSVGTGRTGTEAFF
TRBJ2-5 18 . TRBV7-8 many TGTGCCAGCAGCTTAGGACACTATCAGCGGGCTCGACAAGAGACCCAGTACTTC CASSLGHYQRARQETQYF
TRBJ1-2 15 . TRBV19 few TGTGCCAGTAGTCCCTCGGGACGGACTAACTATGGCTACACCTTC CASSPSGRTNYGYTF
TRBJ2-7 11 . TRBV12-3/TRBV12-4 many TGTGCCAGCAAAGGGGTCTACGAGCAGTACTTC CASKGVYEQYF
TRBJ2-7 13 . TRBV6-1 few TGTGCCAGCAGGAGTGACAACGACTACGAGCAGTACTTC CASRSDNDYEQYF
TRBJ1-5 13 . TRBV7-2 many TGTGCCAGCAGCTACCTTGGGAATCAGCCCCAGCATTTT CASSYLGNQPQHF
TRBJ2-1 15 TRBD2 TRBV28 . TGTGCCAGCAGTTTAGGGCGGGGGGGGTACAATGAGCAGTTCTTC CASSLGRGGYNEQFF
TRBJ1-5 15 . TRBV20-1 . TGCAGTGCTAGAGACAGTGGCGGGAGAGGCCAGCCCCAGCATTTT CSARDSGGRGQPQHF
TRBJ2-5 16 TRBD2 TRBV11-2 many TGTGCCAGCAGCAGATGGGAGCGGGGGGCGTTCGGGACCCAGTACTTC CASSRWERGAFGTQYF
TRBJ2-5 14 . TRBV5-6 . TGTGCCAGCAGCTTGACAGGGCAGGAAGAGACCCAGTACTTC CASSLTGQEETQYF
TRBJ2-1 19 . TRBV4-3 . TGCGCCAGCAGCCAAGAGGGGGGGGACGTGGACAGGGTGTACAATGAGCAGTTCTTC CASSQEGGDVDRVYNEQFF
TRBJ1-1 11 . TRBV20-1 . TGCAGTGCCGGGGTGAACACTGAAGCTTTCTTT CSAGVNTEAFF
TRBJ1-5 16 . TRBV18 . TGTGCCAGCTCACCCGATTTGACACCCTTCAATCAGCCCCAGCATTTT CASSPDLTPFNQPQHF
TRBJ1-2 14 . TRBV28 . TGTGCCAGCAGCCTCCCGCATGACTTTGATGGCTACACCTTC CASSLPHDFDGYTF
TRBJ2-7 15 . TRBV6-6 few TGTGCCAGCAGTTACTCGAGCAACAGGGGAGGCGAGCAGTACTTC CASSYSSNRGGEQYF
TRBJ1-2 12 . TRBV6-1 . TGTGCCAGCAGTGGCCTGAGGCAGGCCTACACCTTC CASSGLRQAYTF
TRBJ2-7 13 . TRBV29-1 few TGCAGCGTTGAAGAATTCGGACAGTACGAGCAGTACTTC CSVEEFGQYEQYF
TRBJ2-1 18 TRBD2 TRBV6-2/TRBV6-3 . TGTGCCAGCAGTCGAGGACTAGCGGGGGGGCACGGGTACAATGAGCAGTTCTTC CASSRGLAGGHGYNEQFF
TRBJ2-3 17 . TRBV7-9 . TGTGCCAGCAGCTTAGCGTTTGGGGGGGCGCGCACAGATACGCAGTATTTT CASSLAFGGARTDTQYF
TRBJ1-5 14 . TRBV7-2 many TGTGCCAGCAGCTTGAACAGGGCGGGTCAGCCCCAGCATTTT CASSLNRAGQPQHF
TRBJ1-2 14 TRBD1 TRBV11-2 few TGTGCCAGCAGCCAGCATGGGACAGGGGATGGCTACACCTTC CASSQHGTGDGYTF